This TCR beta chain was found in a study of regulatory T cells in long-lasting Graves disease. On the study more broadly: Persistent cases took antithyroid drugs over 5 years and stayed TSH receptor antibody positive.

This clonotype has a count of ten or more. In building TCR beta libraries, iRepertoire HTBI primers were used together with Arm-PCR of CDR3 regions. TCRdb independently ran MiXCR on the multiplex PCR reads; one entry per CDR3 protein. The sample has 300,000 to 350,000 distinct CDR3 sequences, 15% to 20% seen once. The time point denotes: persistent/refractory GD, antithyroid drugs over 5 years with positive TRAb. PBMC RNA served as the TCR library source. The diagnosis of Graves' disease used American Thyroid Association guidelines. Tubes containing EDTA received approximately 8.7 milliliters of drawn peripheral blood. The receptor was isolated from a female donor with Graves disease. The specimen was peripheral blood mononuclear cells (PBMCs), collected when the disease was refractory, from a patient treated with antithyroid drugs.

This chain's CDR3 is CASSLAGGYSGANVLTF. For the CDR3, the DNA is TGTGCCAGCAGTCTAGCGGGAGGGTACTCTGGGGCCAACGTCCTGACTTTC. J is TRBJ2-6 and V is TRBV28, with 12 bases lining up with TRBD2. Germline V lookup: CDR1 MDHEN, CDR2 SYDVKM. Germline trimming cut 5 bases from V and 0 bases from J; bases unmatched to any gene: 2. The CDR3 runs to 17 residues.